Listed below are T cell receptor beta chains from one sample, sequenced in a study of Graves' ophthalmopathy and Graves' hyperthyroidism. Each CDR3 protein gets one entry after TCRdb re-called the multiplex PCR reads with MiXCR. Of roughly 350,000 distinct CDR3 sequences in the sample, 15% to 20% were seen once. Sequenced material: peripheral blood. These receptors all stem from an adult woman with stable Graves' hyperthyroidism. Each CDR3 is given with its conserved first and last residue.

TRBV7-9	TRBJ1-1	15	CASSFGWRMNTEAFF
TRBV5-4	TRBJ1-1	13	CASSPRTGGEAFF
TRBV28	TRBJ2-2	16	CASSSLGAANTGELFF
TRBV10-3	TRBJ2-5	15	CAISASGSLEETQYF
TRBV15	TRBJ2-1	15	CATSSRSGHYNEQFF
TRBV12-3/TRBV12-4	TRBJ2-7	15	CASSFLYRELYEQYF
TRBV12-3/TRBV12-4	TRBJ2-2	16	CASSLSPSGRIGELFF
TRBV30	TRBJ2-4	14	CAWSVGGNQNIQYF
TRBV6-1	TRBJ1-1	14	CASTGRDLNTEAFF
TRBV12-3/TRBV12-4	TRBJ1-6	15	CASSLSLGNNSPLHF
TRBV7-2	TRBJ1-2	14	CASSLESGDLFLTF
TRBV19	TRBJ1-2	14	CASSMRASNYGYTF
TRBV7-8	TRBJ2-5	17	CASSFDRLAGDGETQYF
TRBV3-1	TRBJ2-5	17	CASSHFVTSGSQETQYF
TRBV10-3	TRBJ2-7	15	CAIRSQGDSSYEQYF
TRBV7-2	TRBJ2-4	16	CASSLRTGLAKNIQYF
TRBV15	TRBJ1-3	15	CATSRGREPGNTIYF
TRBV27	TRBJ2-2	13	CASSYGHTGELFF
TRBV15	TRBJ2-7	16	CATSSGPQGMAYEQYF
TRBV28	TRBJ1-1	14	CAGSGRAGNTEAFF
TRBV18	TRBJ1-6	16	CASSPTGQGLNSPLHF
TRBV4-1	TRBJ2-7	15	CASSQGGSVLYEQYF
TRBV30	TRBJ2-5	15	CAWSRRGLSQETQYF
TRBV2	TRBJ1-1	14	CASKRVLTGAEAFF
TRBV12-3/TRBV12-4	TRBJ2-7	15	CASSFGRVSSYEQYF
TRBV6-1	TRBJ2-7	18	CASSEGVGLAGGTYEQYF
TRBV24-1	TRBJ1-5	16	CATSDGGTGGRQPQHF
TRBV12-5	TRBJ2-7	12	CASKVDYYDQYF
TRBV2	TRBJ2-5	13	CASSEEAGETQYF
TRBV28	TRBJ1-5	14	CASSEDTGNQPQHF
TRBV7-6	TRBJ2-4	13	CASSLEQKNIQYF
TRBV7-2	TRBJ2-7	15	CASSLSRDTAYEQYF
TRBV7-2	TRBJ1-2	13	CASSLGRRYGYTF
TRBV11-2	TRBJ2-7	17	CASSLDGRQGHSYEQYF
TRBV12-3/TRBV12-4	TRBJ1-2	17	CASSFGSISGFNYGYTF
TRBV7-2	TRBJ2-7	11	CASSSGLQQYF
TRBV2	TRBJ1-6	15	CASDVTGLANSPLHF